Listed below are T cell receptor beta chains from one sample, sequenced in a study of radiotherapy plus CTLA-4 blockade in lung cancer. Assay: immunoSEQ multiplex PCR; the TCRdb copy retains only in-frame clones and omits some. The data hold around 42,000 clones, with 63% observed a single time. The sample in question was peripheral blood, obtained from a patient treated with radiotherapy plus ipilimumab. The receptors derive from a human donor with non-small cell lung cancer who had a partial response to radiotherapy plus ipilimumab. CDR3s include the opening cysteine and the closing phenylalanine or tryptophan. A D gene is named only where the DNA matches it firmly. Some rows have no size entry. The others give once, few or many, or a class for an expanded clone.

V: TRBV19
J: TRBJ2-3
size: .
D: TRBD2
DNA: TGTGCCAGTACCCATCGGCTAGCGGGACTAACTAGCACAGATACGCAGTATTTT
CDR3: CASTHRLAGLTSTDTQYF

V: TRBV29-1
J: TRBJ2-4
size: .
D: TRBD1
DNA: TGCAGCGTTGGGTTCGGACAGGCCCTAAACATTCAGTACTTC
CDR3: CSVGFGQALNIQYF

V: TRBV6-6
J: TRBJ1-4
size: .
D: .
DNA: TGTGCCAGTGGACAGCCGGCAACTAATGAAAAACTGTTTTTT
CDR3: CASGQPATNEKLFF

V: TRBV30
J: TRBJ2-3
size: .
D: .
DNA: TGTGCCTGGGACTTGGGTGGTTTGACAGATACGCAGTATTTT
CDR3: CAWDLGGLTDTQYF

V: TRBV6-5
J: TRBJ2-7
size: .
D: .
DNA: TGTGCCAGCAGTCGACAGGGACTCTACGAGCAGTACTTC
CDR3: CASSRQGLYEQYF

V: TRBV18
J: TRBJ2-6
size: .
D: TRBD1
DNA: TGTGCCAGCTCACCGCCGGGACAGATTTCGTCTGGGGCCAACGTCCTGACTTTC
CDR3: CASSPPGQISSGANVLTF

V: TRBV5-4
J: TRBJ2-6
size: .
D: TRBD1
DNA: TGTGCCAGCAGGAAACCCGGGACAGCCTACTCTGGGGCCAACGTCCTGACTTTC
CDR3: CASRKPGTAYSGANVLTF

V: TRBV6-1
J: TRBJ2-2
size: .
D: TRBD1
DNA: TGTGCCAGCAATACAGGGGGCGCTTTCGGGGAGCTGTTTTTT
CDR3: CASNTGGAFGELFF

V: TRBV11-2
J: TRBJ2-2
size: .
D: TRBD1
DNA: TGTGCCACGGGTGCACAGGGGAGCACCGGGGAGCTGTTTTTT
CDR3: CATGAQGSTGELFF

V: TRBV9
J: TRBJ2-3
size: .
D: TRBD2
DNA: TGTGCCAGCAGCGCTAGCGGGGGGGTTTCAGATACGCAGTATTTT
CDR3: CASSASGGVSDTQYF

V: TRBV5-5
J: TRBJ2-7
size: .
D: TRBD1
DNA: TGTGCCAGCAGCCCCCGGGGACAGGGAGGGGAAGAGCAGTACTTC
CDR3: CASSPRGQGGEEQYF

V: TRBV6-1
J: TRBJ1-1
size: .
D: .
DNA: TGTGCCAGCAGTGCCCACCCGGGGGGTCGCGGGGACACTGAAGCTTTCTTT
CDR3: CASSAHPGGRGDTEAFF

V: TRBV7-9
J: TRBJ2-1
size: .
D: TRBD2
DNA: TGTGCCAGCAGCTCTGGGACTAGCGGCAATGAGCAGTTCTTC
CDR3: CASSSGTSGNEQFF

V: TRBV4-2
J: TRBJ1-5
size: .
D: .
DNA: TGTGCCAGCAGCCTGACCGGGGAGCCCCAGCATTTT
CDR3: CASSLTGEPQHF

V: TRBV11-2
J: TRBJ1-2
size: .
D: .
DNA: TGTGCCAGCAGCTCAGGAGGCGGGGGACCCTATGGCTACACCTTC
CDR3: CASSSGGGGPYGYTF

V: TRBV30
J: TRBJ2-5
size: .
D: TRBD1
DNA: TGTGCCTGGAGAGACCAGGGACAGGGTTTGTCCCAGTACTTC
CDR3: CAWRDQGQGLSQYF

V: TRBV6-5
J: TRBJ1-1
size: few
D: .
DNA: TGTGCCAGCAGCCAAAGGCGGATGAACACTGAAGCTTTCTTT
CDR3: CASSQRRMNTEAFF

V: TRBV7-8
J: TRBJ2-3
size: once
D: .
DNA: TGTGCCAGCAGCTTAGCGTACAGCGGCGAGTACACAGATACGCAGTATTTT
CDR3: CASSLAYSGEYTDTQYF

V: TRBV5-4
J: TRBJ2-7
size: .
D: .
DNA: TGTGCCAGCAGCTTTAGGGGCCCCTACGAGCAGTACTTC
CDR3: CASSFRGPYEQYF

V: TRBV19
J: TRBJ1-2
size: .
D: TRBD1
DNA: TGTGCCAGTAGTGACAGGGAAAACTATGGCTACACCTTC
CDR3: CASSDRENYGYTF

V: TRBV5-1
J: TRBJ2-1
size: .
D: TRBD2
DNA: TGCGCCAGCAGCTTGGTGGCGGGAGCTTACAATGAGCAGTTCTTC
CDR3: CASSLVAGAYNEQFF

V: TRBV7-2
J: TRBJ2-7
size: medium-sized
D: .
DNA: TGTGCCAGCAGCTTTTCATTGGGGGCAAAGACCTACGAGCAGTACTTC
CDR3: CASSFSLGAKTYEQYF

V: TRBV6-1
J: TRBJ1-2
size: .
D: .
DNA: TGTGCCAGCAGTTATCTGGGTAGCAATGGCTACACCTTC
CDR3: CASSYLGSNGYTF

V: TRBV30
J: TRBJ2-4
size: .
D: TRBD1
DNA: TGTGCCTGGAGTAAAATGGACAGGGGTGCCAAAAACATTCAGTACTTC
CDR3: CAWSKMDRGAKNIQYF

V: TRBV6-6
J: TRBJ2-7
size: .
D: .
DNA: TGTGCCAGCAGTTACCAGGGACTCTACGAGCAGTACTTC
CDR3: CASSYQGLYEQYF

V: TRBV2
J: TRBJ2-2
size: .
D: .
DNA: TGTGCCAGCAGTGATGGGGCCGAGCGGTTTTTT
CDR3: CASSDGAERFF

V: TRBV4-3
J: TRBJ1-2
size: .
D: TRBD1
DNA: TGCGCCAGCAGCCAAGATCTCCGGGACAGCTATGGCTACACCTTC
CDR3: CASSQDLRDSYGYTF

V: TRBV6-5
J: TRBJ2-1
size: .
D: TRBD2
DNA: TGTGCCAGCAGTTACGGAGCGGGAGCCACCTACAATGAGCAGTTCTTC
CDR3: CASSYGAGATYNEQFF

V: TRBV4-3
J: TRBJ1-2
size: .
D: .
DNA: TGCGCCAGCAGCCAAGAGGCAGGGGACGACTATGGCTACACCTTC
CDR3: CASSQEAGDDYGYTF

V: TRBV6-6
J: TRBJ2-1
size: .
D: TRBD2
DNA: TGTGCCAGCAGTTACACTAGCGGGACGGATGAGCAGTTCTTC
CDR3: CASSYTSGTDEQFF

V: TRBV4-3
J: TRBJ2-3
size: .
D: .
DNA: TGCGCCAGCAGCCAAACTAGCACAGATACGCAGTATTTT
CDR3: CASSQTSTDTQYF

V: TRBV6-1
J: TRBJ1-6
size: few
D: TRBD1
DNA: TGTGCCAGCAGCCAAACGACAGGGCCAGGAACACCCCTCCACTTT
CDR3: CASSQTTGPGTPLHF

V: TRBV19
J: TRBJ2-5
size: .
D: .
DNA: TGTGCCAGTAGTATCGTCAGGGACCAAGAGACCCAGTACTTC
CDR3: CASSIVRDQETQYF

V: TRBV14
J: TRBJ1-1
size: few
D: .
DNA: TGTGCCAGCAGCCTCCACTCACCGAACACTGAAGCTTTCTTT
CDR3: CASSLHSPNTEAFF

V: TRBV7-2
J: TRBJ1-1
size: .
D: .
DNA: TGTGCCAGCAGCTTCGATGTCGGACTCGCGAACACTGAAGCTTTCTTT
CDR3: CASSFDVGLANTEAFF

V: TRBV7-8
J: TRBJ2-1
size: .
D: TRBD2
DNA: TGTGCCAGCGCCGGAGCTAGCGGGGGTCTTCAGCAGTTCTTC
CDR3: CASAGASGGLQQFF

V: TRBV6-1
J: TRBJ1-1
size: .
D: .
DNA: TGTGCCACCCGGGGGGCCTCGAACACTGAAGCTTTCTTT
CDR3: CATRGASNTEAFF

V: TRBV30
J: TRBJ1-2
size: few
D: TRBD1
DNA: TGTGCCTGGAGTGCCCCCCACAGGGGAGCCTGGGGCTACACCTTC
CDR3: CAWSAPHRGAWGYTF

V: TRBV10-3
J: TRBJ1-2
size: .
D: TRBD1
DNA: TGTGCCATCAGGGAGGGGACAGGGGATCATGGCTACACCTTC
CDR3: CAIREGTGDHGYTF

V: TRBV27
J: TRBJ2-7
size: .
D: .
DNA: TGTGCCAGCAAACCCCACAGGGGAGGCGACGAGCAGTACTTC
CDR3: CASKPHRGGDEQYF

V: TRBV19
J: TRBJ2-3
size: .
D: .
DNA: TGTGCCAGTAGTCTCGACCACAGAAGGGGGACCTCAGATACGCAGTATTTT
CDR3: CASSLDHRRGTSDTQYF

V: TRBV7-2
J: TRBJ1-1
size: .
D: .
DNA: TGTGCCAGCAGCTTCCCTATAGGGGTCGGCACTGAAGCTTTCTTT
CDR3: CASSFPIGVGTEAFF

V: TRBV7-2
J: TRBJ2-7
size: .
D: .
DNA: TGTGCCAGCAGCGGCGGCACGACCTACGAGCAGTACTTC
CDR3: CASSGGTTYEQYF

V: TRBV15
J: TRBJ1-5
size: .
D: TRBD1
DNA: TGTGCCACCAGCAGACACCAACAGGGGACGGGGCCCCAGCATTTT
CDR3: CATSRHQQGTGPQHF

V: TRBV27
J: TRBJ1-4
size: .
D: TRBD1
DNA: TGTGCCAGCAGTGACAGGGTAAACAATCTTGGGACTAATGAAAAACTGTTTTTT
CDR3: CASSDRVNNLGTNEKLFF

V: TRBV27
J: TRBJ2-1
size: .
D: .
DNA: TGTGCCAGCAGTTCTAGCCGGCTGAGCTCCTACAATGAGCAGTTCTTC
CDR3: CASSSSRLSSYNEQFF

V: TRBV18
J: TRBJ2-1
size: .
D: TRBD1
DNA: TGTGCCAGCTCACCACCTTCCGGGACAGGTAGCAAGTTCTTC
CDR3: CASSPPSGTGSKFF

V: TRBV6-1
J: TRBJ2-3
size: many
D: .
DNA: TGTGCCAGCAGTGAAGAGGTTCAGAGGGTTACGCAGTATTTT
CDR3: CASSEEVQRVTQYF